Listed below are T cell receptor beta chains from one sample, sequenced in a study of shared clonotypes between healthy human individuals. TCRdb keeps only in-frame clones here, not all; method: immunoSEQ multiplex PCR. Of more than 1,200,000 clones listed, about 98.5% were seen once; the top ten hold 0.36%. The sequenced sample consisted of naive CD4+ T cells sorted from blood. These receptor sequences come from a man aged 25-45 years in good health. The CDR3 runs from the conserved cysteine through the conserved F or W. D genes are given only for firm matches.

D gene: NA
J gene: TRBJ2-2
V gene: TRBV6-5
CDR3 protein: CASSYFRNTGELFF
CDR3 DNA: TGTGCCAGCAGTTACTTTCGGAACACCGGGGAGCTGTTTTTT

D gene: NA
J gene: TRBJ1-5
V gene: TRBV6-6
CDR3 protein: CASSYRGNQPQHF
CDR3 DNA: TGTGCCAGCAGTTACCGAGGCAATCAGCCCCAGCATTTT

D gene: NA
J gene: TRBJ2-7
V gene: TRBV6-4
CDR3 protein: CASRTGREPREQYF
CDR3 DNA: TGTGCCAGCAGGACAGGGCGGGAGCCGCGAGAGCAGTACTTC

D gene: TRBD1
J gene: TRBJ1-3
V gene: TRBV9
CDR3 protein: CASSAATGGFGNTIYF
CDR3 DNA: TGTGCCAGCAGCGCGGCCACAGGGGGCTTTGGAAACACCATATATTTT

D gene: NA
J gene: TRBJ1-4
V gene: TRBV5-1
CDR3 protein: CASSFRDTATNEKLFF
CDR3 DNA: TGCGCCAGCAGCTTCCGGGACACAGCAACTAATGAAAAACTGTTTTTT

D gene: NA
J gene: TRBJ1-2
V gene: TRBV7-9
CDR3 protein: CASSLFLMGSFRGYTF
CDR3 DNA: TGTGCCAGCAGCTTATTTTTGATGGGCAGCTTTCGAGGCTACACCTTC

D gene: TRBD1
J gene: TRBJ2-3
V gene: TRBV10-3
CDR3 protein: CATQARDRNTDTQYF
CDR3 DNA: TGTGCCACCCAGGCCCGGGACAGAAACACAGATACGCAGTATTTT

D gene: NA
J gene: TRBJ1-2
V gene: TRBV18
CDR3 protein: CASSRQETHNYGYTF
CDR3 DNA: TGTGCCAGCTCAAGACAGGAAACGCATAACTATGGCTACACCTTC

D gene: NA
J gene: TRBJ2-7
V gene: TRBV11-3
CDR3 protein: CASSLVAKRGEQYF
CDR3 DNA: TGTGCCAGCAGCTTAGTGGCGAAAAGGGGCGAGCAGTACTTC

D gene: TRBD2
J gene: TRBJ2-6
V gene: TRBV19
CDR3 protein: CASSIWLAGTSGANVLTF
CDR3 DNA: TGTGCCAGTAGTATTTGGCTAGCGGGGACCTCTGGGGCCAACGTCCTGACTTTC

D gene: NA
J gene: TRBJ1-1
V gene: TRBV29-1
CDR3 protein: CSVEPPTEAFF
CDR3 DNA: TGCAGCGTTGAACCCCCCACTGAAGCTTTCTTT

D gene: NA
J gene: TRBJ1-4
V gene: TRBV19
CDR3 protein: CASSGSYAANEKLFF
CDR3 DNA: TGTGCCAGTAGTGGGAGCTACGCAGCTAATGAAAAACTGTTTTTT

D gene: NA
J gene: TRBJ2-7
V gene: TRBV6-1
CDR3 protein: CASRTGPHEQYF
CDR3 DNA: TGTGCCAGCAGGACTGGCCCCCACGAGCAGTACTTC

D gene: NA
J gene: TRBJ2-5
V gene: TRBV29-1
CDR3 protein: CSVGVSQETQYF
CDR3 DNA: TGCAGCGTTGGAGTCTCCCAAGAGACCCAGTACTTC

D gene: NA
J gene: TRBJ2-7
V gene: TRBV18
CDR3 protein: CASSPLGWDKSSYEQYF
CDR3 DNA: TGTGCCAGCTCACCGCTAGGATGGGACAAGAGCTCCTACGAGCAGTACTTC

D gene: NA
J gene: TRBJ2-5
V gene: TRBV2
CDR3 protein: CASSDFAGREETQYF
CDR3 DNA: TGTGCCAGCAGTGACTTCGCGGGCAGAGAAGAGACCCAGTACTTC

D gene: NA
J gene: TRBJ2-5
V gene: TRBV29-1
CDR3 protein: CSVGPGSQETQYF
CDR3 DNA: TGCAGCGTCGGACCAGGAAGTCAAGAGACCCAGTACTTC

D gene: NA
J gene: TRBJ2-2
V gene: TRBV7-9
CDR3 protein: CASSLTSIGATGELFF
CDR3 DNA: TGTGCCAGCAGCTTAACAAGCATAGGGGCCACCGGGGAGCTGTTTTTT

D gene: NA
J gene: TRBJ1-4
V gene: TRBV11-2
CDR3 protein: CASSLFPGANEKLFF
CDR3 DNA: TGTGCCAGCAGCTTATTTCCCGGGGCTAATGAAAAACTGTTTTTT